This T cell receptor (beta chain) was captured by sequencing in a study of breast tumors, draining lymph nodes, adjacent tissues. Study outcomes and limitations: Most tumor T cells seemingly derive from lymph node, then expand in tumor. Luminal-like breast cancer showed significantly higher tumor–nontumor repertoire similarity than basal-like.

Germline CDR1 reads SGHDN; CDR2 reads FVKESK. V was shortened by 6 bases and J by 10 bases, with 16 bases between the two germline ends. This CDR3 region has 14 residues. Notes on this clonotype: What it recognizes is unknown.

MiXCR, run by TCRdb on the multiplex PCR reads, gives a single entry per CDR3 protein. The repertoire holds 30,000 to 40,000 distinct CDR3 sequences, with 36% as singletons. The source of this sequence is a female donor with breast cancer. Some clones in this sample may be carry-over from other donors' samples. J is TRBJ1-6 and V is TRBV14; weak D call: TRBD1 (5 bases). Material: breast tumor tissue. CDR3: CASRPGRGGSPLHF. The CDR3 DNA is TGTGCCAGCAGACCCGGACGGGGGGGATCACCCCTCCACTTT.